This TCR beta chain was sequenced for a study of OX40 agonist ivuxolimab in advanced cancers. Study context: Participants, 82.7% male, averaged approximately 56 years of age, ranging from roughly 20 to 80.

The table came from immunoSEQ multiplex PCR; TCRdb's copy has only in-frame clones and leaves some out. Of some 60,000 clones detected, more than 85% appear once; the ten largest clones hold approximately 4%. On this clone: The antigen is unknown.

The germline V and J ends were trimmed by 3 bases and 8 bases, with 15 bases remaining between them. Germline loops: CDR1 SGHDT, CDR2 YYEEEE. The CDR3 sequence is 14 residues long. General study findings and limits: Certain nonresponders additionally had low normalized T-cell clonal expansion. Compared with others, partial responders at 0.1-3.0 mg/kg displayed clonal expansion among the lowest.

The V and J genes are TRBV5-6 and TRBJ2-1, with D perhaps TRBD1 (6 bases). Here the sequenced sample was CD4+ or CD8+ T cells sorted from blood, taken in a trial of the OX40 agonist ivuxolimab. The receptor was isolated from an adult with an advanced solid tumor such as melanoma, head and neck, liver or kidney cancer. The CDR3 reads CASSYWGLFDEQFF. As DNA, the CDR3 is TGTGCCAGCAGCTACTGGGGGCTTTTCGATGAGCAGTTCTTC.